Listed here are 4 T cell receptor beta chains from one sample, sequenced in a study of cytomegalovirus exposure and HLA in healthy donors. The study ran its PCR with 60 Vbeta and 13 Jbeta primers. Profiled with immunoSEQ multiplex PCR; TCRdb holds only in-frame clones, not every one. The sample lists 120,000 or so clones, about 84% occurring once. Sequences were obtained from PBMCs. These receptors were obtained from a man between 18 and 35 years old in good health and CMV-seropositive.

V gene TRBV2 combines with J gene TRBJ1-1, with TRBD1 as a possible D gene (6 bases). Between the trimmed V and J ends, which lost 3 bases and 9 bases, there was a span of 14 bases. Germline loops: CDR1 SNHLY, CDR2 FYNNEI. The CDR3 sequence is 13 residues long. The CDR3 loop is CASSDRGPSQAFF. The CDR3 coding sequence is TGTGCCAGCAGTGACAGGGGCCCCTCTCAAGCTTTCTTT.

The chain combines TRBV7-2 with TRBJ1-2; perhaps TRBD1 as D (5 bases). V lost 5 bases and J 4 bases, leaving 11 bases between the germline ends. This CDR3 contains 13 residues. CDR1 is SGHTA, CDR2 FQGNSA, per germline. The CDR3 is CASSPRQGYGYTF. CDR3 in DNA: TGTGCCAGCAGCCCGCGCCAGGGCTATGGCTACACCTTC.

This rearrangement joins TRBV15 to TRBJ2-1; D call uncertain. From germline, CDR1 is LNHNV and CDR2 YYDKDF (reference sequence). V gave up 0 bases and J gave up 0 bases, with 6 bases separating them. The CDR3 contains 15 residues. Here the CDR3 reads CATSRDVSSYNEQFF. The DNA for the CDR3 is TGTGCCACCAGCAGAGATGTGAGCTCCTACAATGAGCAGTTCTTC.

The chain recombines TRBV10-3 with TRBJ1-2, with 9 positions matching TRBD1. Germline trimming cut 4 bases from V and 4 bases from J; bases unmatched to any gene: 7. The CDR3 runs 15 residues. Per the germline V gene, CDR1 is ENHRY and CDR2 is SYGVKD. CDR3 DNA: TGTGCCATCAGTGCGGGACAGGGTGTGGCCTATGGCTACACCTTC. Protein product: CAISAGQGVAYGYTF.